These 32 T cell receptor beta chains share one sample of origin, sequenced in a study of blood T cell repertoires in COVID-19 (dated by TCRdb to the early 2020s). To prepare the library, the immunoSEQ multiplex PCR assay was applied. Not all clones reach the TCRdb copy of this immuneACCESS table, which keeps in-frame sequences only. Checked studies attribute under half of the gap to unresolved V genes and leave the rest unexplained. The sample has around 200,000 clones on record, more than 70% of them singletons. The leading ten clones occupy under 2% of the sample. Sequenced: peripheral blood. These receptors all come from a young man with active or convalescent COVID-19.

The genes are TRBV19 and TRBJ2-7; TRBD1 matches at 7 bases. V shed 1 base, J shed 3 bases, and the junction held 6 bases outside the gene matches. Per the germline V gene, CDR1 is LNHDA and CDR2 is SQIVND (reference sequence). The CDR3 runs to 15 residues. CDR3 sequence: CASSIAGTAIYEQYF. Here the CDR3 DNA reads TGTGCCAGTAGTATAGCGGGGACAGCGATCTACGAGCAGTACTTC.

The gene calls are TRBV5-6 and TRBJ2-3, with D perhaps matching TRBD1 (5 bases). The germline gives CDR1 SGHDT, CDR2 YYEEEE. V lost 5 bases to trimming and J lost 0 bases, with 13 bases between them. The CDR3 extends over 15 amino acids. The CDR3 sequence: CASRLGHLSTDTQYF. In DNA form, the CDR3 reads TGTGCCAGCAGGTTAGGACACCTTAGCACAGATACGCAGTATTTT.

The rearrangement uses TRBV27 and TRBJ2-1; D is possibly TRBD2 (5 bases). From germline, CDR1 is MNHEY and CDR2 SMNVEV (reference sequence). The CDR3 totals 13 residues. Trimming removed 5 bases at V and 3 bases at J, with 8 bases between. Written as DNA, the CDR3 is TGTGCCAGCAGTAAGCGGAACTACAATGAGCAGTTCTTC. Translation: CASSKRNYNEQFF.

This chain connects TRBV7-2 to TRBJ2-7, with 7 bases matching TRBD1. The CDR3 is 16 residues long. The germline gives CDR1 SGHTA, CDR2 FQGNSA. V dropped 1 base and J dropped 2; count of bases not matched to a gene: 8. CDR3 amino acids: CASSLVGQPPTYEQYF. CDR3 DNA: TGTGCCAGCAGCTTAGTGGGACAGCCGCCAACCTACGAGCAGTACTTC.

The genes are TRBV6-1 and TRBJ1-6; 8 bases are shared with TRBD1. There are 16 residues in the CDR3. Germline V gene lookup returns CDR1 MNHNS and CDR2 SASEGT. V lost 0 bases to trimming and J lost 6 bases; unmatched junction nucleotides: 4. This chain's CDR3 is CASSEALGQGNSPLHF. The CDR3, as DNA: TGTGCCAGCAGTGAAGCGCTTGGACAGGGTAATTCACCCCTCCACTTT.

V gene TRBV5-1 combines with J gene TRBJ2-4; weak D call: TRBD1 (5 bases). The germline CDR1 and CDR2 sequences are SGHRS and YFSETQ. The CDR3 loop spans 16 amino acids. V was trimmed by 0 bases and J by 0 bases, leaving 10 bases between them. The CDR3 reads CASSLGGNQAKNIQYF. The CDR3 DNA reads TGCGCCAGCAGCTTGGGGGGCAATCAAGCCAAAAACATTCAGTACTTC. Filled out from reference TRBV5-1 and TRBJ2-4, the complete variable domain reads KAGVTQTPRYLIKTRGQQVTLSCSPISGHRSVSWYQQTPGQGLQFLFEYFSETQRNKGNFPGRFSGRQFSNSRSEMNVSTLELGDSALYLCASSLGGNQAKNIQYFGAGTRLSVL.

The gene calls are TRBV2 and TRBJ1-5; D is unresolved. Trimming stripped 3 bases from V and 0 bases from J, with 12 bases between. Germline loops: CDR1 SNHLY, CDR2 FYNNEI. The CDR3 loop spans 16 amino acids. The CDR3, as DNA: TGTGCCAGCAGTGACAGTGGCAGAAATAGCAATCAGCCCCAGCATTTT. This sequence encodes CASSDSGRNSNQPQHF.

The rearrangement uses TRBV21-1 and TRBJ2-1; TRBD2 was called by the table and not checked on the DNA. TRBV21-1 is assigned pseudogene status. This CDR3 is 13 amino acids long. CDR3 protein: CGQHRGRGNEQFF. CDR3 DNA: TGTGGCCAGCATCGAGGGAGGGGGAATGAGCAGTTCTTC.

The rearrangement uses TRBV4-1 and TRBJ1-4; D unclear. Between the trimmed V and J ends, which lost 0 bases and 3 bases, there was a span of 11 bases. This CDR3 has 16 residues. Per germline, CDR1 MGHRA and CDR2 YSYEKL. CDR3 nucleotides: TGCGCCAGCAGCCAAGATCGGGGTCGATCTAATGAAAAACTGTTTTTT. Its translation is CASSQDRGRSNEKLFF.

The V gene is TRBV12-3 or TRBV12-4, the J gene TRBJ2-5, with 7 bases lining up with TRBD1. V trimming: 3 bases; J trimming: 5 bases; junction bases outside the gene matches: 0. The CDR3 runs to 12 residues. Written as DNA, the CDR3 is TGTGCCAGCAGTTTGACAGGGGAGACCCAGTACTTC. Amino acid sequence: CASSLTGETQYF.

The chain carries TRBV7-8 and TRBJ2-7, with D possibly TRBD1 on 6 matching bases. Between the trimmed V and J ends, which lost 0 bases and 1 base, there was a span of 10 bases. The CDR3 has 15 amino acids. Per germline, CDR1 SGHVS and CDR2 FQNEAQ. The CDR3 region has the DNA TGTGCCAGCAGCTTAGCTACGCAGGGGTCCTACGAGCAGTACTTC. Amino acids: CASSLATQGSYEQYF.

V and J are TRBV11-2 and TRBJ1-6; 8 bases line up with TRBD1. V gave up 4 bases and J gave up 8 bases; unmatched junction bases: 4. This CDR3 spans 14 amino acids. Germline CDR1 is SGHAT and CDR2 is FQNNGV. CDR3 DNA sequence: TGTGCCAGCAGCTCCGGACAGGGAGATTCACCCCTCCACTTT. Its protein product is CASSSGQGDSPLHF.

The J gene is TRBJ1-6, the V gene TRBV4-1; no clear D gene. This CDR3 is built from 15 residues. Per germline, CDR1 MGHRA and CDR2 YSYEKL. The V end lost 0 bases, the J end lost 7 bases, and 10 bases lay between the germline ends. The CDR3 here is CASSQDRVSNSPLHF. DNA of the CDR3: TGCGCCAGCAGCCAAGATCGCGTATCGAATTCACCCCTCCACTTT.

This chain connects TRBV19 to TRBJ2-5, with D perhaps matching TRBD1 (5 bases). CDR1 and CDR2 from the germline V gene are LNHDA and SQIVND (reference sequence). CDR3 length equals 15 residues. The V end lost 3 bases, the J end lost 5 bases, and 16 bases lay between the germline ends. Here the CDR3 reads CASSIFLSGRETQYF. CDR3 in DNA: TGTGCCAGTAGTATCTTCCTTTCAGGGCGGGAGACCCAGTACTTC. Based on the CDR3 plus reference TRBV19 and TRBJ2-5, the full variable domain is DGGITQSPKYLFRKEGQNVTLSCEQNLNHDAMYWYRQDPGQGLRLIYYSQIVNDFQKGDIAEGYSVSREKKESFPLTVTSAQKNPTAFYLCASSIFLSGRETQYFGPGTRLLVL.

CDR3 loop: CAIRDILGTDTQYF. Written as DNA, the CDR3 is TGTGCCATCAGGGACATTTTAGGCACAGATACGCAGTATTTT. The V call is TRBV10-3, the J call TRBJ2-3; perhaps TRBD1 as D (5 bases). Trimming shortened V by 6 bases and J by 1 base, and 11 bases separated the two germline ends. Germline lookup yields CDR1 ENHRY and CDR2 SYGVKD. The CDR3 is 14 amino acids.

V is TRBV7-2 and J is TRBJ1-3; D is unclear. The CDR3 consists of 15 residues. The germline V gene encodes CDR1 SGHTA and CDR2 FQGNSA. V gave up 1 base and J gave up 0 bases, with 7 bases separating them. CDR3 region: CASSLVGSSGNTIYF. The CDR3 DNA follows: TGTGCCAGCAGCTTAGTTGGGAGCTCTGGAAACACCATATATTTT.

J is TRBJ1-1 and V is TRBV30; 8 bases map to TRBD1. CDR1 and CDR2 (germline): GTSNPN, SVGIG (reference sequence). The CDR3 length is 14 residues. Germline trimming cut 4 bases from V and 3 bases from J; bases unmatched to any gene: 7. CDR3 nucleotide sequence: TGTGCCTGGATTGTGGCAGGGGGCCACACTGAAGCTTTCTTT. Amino acid sequence: CAWIVAGGHTEAFF.

The chain couples TRBV29-1 to TRBJ1-1, with TRBD1 as a possible D gene (5 bases). V lost 5 bases and J lost 4, with 11 bases in between. CDR3 length: 12 amino acids. Looked up from germline, CDR1 is SQVTM and CDR2 is ANQGSEA. CDR3 region: CSVYRQGTEAFF. The CDR3 region has the DNA TGCAGCGTTTACAGGCAGGGCACTGAAGCTTTCTTT.

This clone was counted a single time. V and J are TRBV29-1 and TRBJ1-1, with D perhaps TRBD1 (5 bases). This CDR3 has 13 amino acids. The germline V and J ends were trimmed by 5 bases and 5 bases, with 15 bases remaining between them. Per germline, CDR1 SQVTM and CDR2 ANQGSEA. The CDR3 protein is CSVTDSIGTEAFF. The CDR3 bases are TGCAGCGTTACCGACAGCATTGGGACTGAAGCTTTCTTT.

The chain couples TRBV19 to TRBJ2-1; TRBD2 agrees at 9 bases. From germline, CDR1 is LNHDA and CDR2 SQIVND (reference sequence). The trim removed 5 bases at V and 6 bases at J, leaving 11 bases unmatched. This CDR3 is 16 amino acids long. CDR3 coding DNA: TGTGCCAGTAGTTTATCAGGACTAGCGCCCGCCAATGAGCAGTTCTTC. Amino acids: CASSLSGLAPANEQFF.

This sequence joins TRBV6-5 and TRBJ1-2, with D perhaps matching TRBD1 (5 bases). The ends were cut back, 6 bases at V and 8 bases at J, with 16 bases in the middle. Germline CDR1 reads MNHEY; CDR2 reads SVGAGI. CDR3 size: 13 residues. CDR3 DNA sequence: TGTGCCAGCAGGGACTTCGACGGGGGAGGCTACACCTTC. Translating gives CASRDFDGGGYTF.

This clone has only one observation. The V call is TRBV30, the J call TRBJ2-4; 11 positions match TRBD2. The CDR3 has 20 residues. Germline V CDR1 and CDR2: GTSNPN, SVGIG (reference sequence). V was clipped by 2 bases and J by 0 bases; unmatched bases: 15. This CDR3 is CAWSTLGTSGPGLAKNIQYF. The CDR3 nucleotides are TGTGCCTGGAGTACCCTCGGGACTAGCGGCCCTGGTCTAGCCAAAAACATTCAGTACTTC.

The genes are TRBV6-5 and TRBJ2-7; D perhaps matches TRBD2 (6 bases). V gave up 8 bases and J gave up 3 bases, with 20 bases separating them. The CDR3 totals 15 residues. Germline V gene data show CDR1 as MNHEY and CDR2 as SVGAGI. This CDR3 reads CASCFLAGNDYEQYF. The CDR3 DNA follows: TGTGCCAGCTGCTTTCTGGCGGGAAATGACTACGAGCAGTACTTC.

This clone was seen once. The rearrangement joins TRBV2 to TRBJ1-6; D is possibly TRBD1 (5 bases). CDR3 length equals 14 residues. Trimming removed 4 bases from V and 4 bases from J, with 8 bases in between. Germline assignment: CDR1 SNHLY and CDR2 FYNNEI. CDR3 DNA: TGTGCCAGCAGTGTAGACAGATATAATTCACCCCTCCACTTT. The encoded protein is CASSVDRYNSPLHF. The entire variable domain, with the rest obtained from reference TRBV2 and TRBJ1-6, is as follows: EPEVTQTPSHQVTQMGQEVILRCVPISNHLYFYWYRQILGQKVEFLVSFYNNEISEKSEIFDDQFSVERPDGSNFTLKIRSTKLEDSAMYFCASSVDRYNSPLHFGNGTRLTVT.

This chain links TRBV2 with TRBJ1-5; TRBD1 agrees at 10 bases. Trimming at V came to 6 bases and at J to 7 bases, leaving 6 bases not matched to a gene. The CDR3 loop spans 14 amino acids. CDR1 SNHLY and CDR2 FYNNEI come from the germline V gene. CDR3 protein: CASSGTGAGQPQHF. The CDR3 DNA sequence: TGTGCCAGCAGCGGGACAGGGGCGGGGCAGCCCCAGCATTTT.

V and J are TRBV7-9 and TRBJ2-2; 11 bases fit TRBD2. The V segment lost 2 bases and the J segment 5 bases; nucleotides outside the gene matches: 1. Germline V gives CDR1 SEHNR, CDR2 FQNEAQ (reference sequence). The CDR3 is made up of 15 amino acids. CDR3 nucleotides: TGTGCCAGCAGCTTATTAGCGGGAGGGACCGGGGAGCTGTTTTTT. Encoded protein: CASSLLAGGTGELFF.

This clone was seen only once. The chain is built from TRBV19 and TRBJ2-6; no reliable D call. The CDR3 is 14 amino acids. Per germline, CDR1 LNHDA and CDR2 SQIVND (reference sequence). V shed 5 bases and J shed 0 bases, with 5 bases lying between them. As DNA, the CDR3 is TGTGCCAGTAGTCCTAGCTCTGGGGCCAACGTCCTGACTTTC. Protein sequence: CASSPSSGANVLTF.

The chain employs TRBV7-9 and TRBJ2-1, with 7 nucleotides matching TRBD2. This CDR3 contains 13 residues. CDR1 SEHNR and CDR2 FQNEAQ come from the germline V gene (reference sequence). V shed 0 bases, J shed 10 bases, and the junction held 3 bases outside the gene matches. Here the CDR3 DNA reads TGTGCCAGCAGCTTAGCTAGTAGCGGGGAGCAGTTCTTC. Translated: CASSLASSGEQFF. The variable domain in full, with the rest retrieved from reference TRBV7-9 and TRBJ2-1, is DTGVSQNPRHKITKRGQNVTFRCDPISEHNRLYWYRQTLGQGPEFLTYFQNEAQLEKSRLLSDRFSAERPKGSFSTLEIQRTEQGDSAMYLCASSLASSGEQFFGPGTRLTVL.

This clone has a single count. The rearrangement links TRBV12-3 or TRBV12-4 to TRBJ1-1; D is uncertain. The CDR3 covers 13 residues. V lost 6 bases to trimming and J lost 1 base, with 9 bases between them. CDR3 sequence: CASSSTANTEAFF. The CDR3 region has the DNA TGTGCCAGCAGCTCCACAGCGAACACTGAAGCTTTCTTT.

This CDR3 reads CASSTSTSGGVLGQFF. The CDR3 DNA reads as TGTGCCAGTAGTACCTCGACTAGCGGGGGCGTATTGGGGCAGTTCTTC. The chain joins TRBV19 to TRBJ2-1; 12 bases line up with TRBD2. Trimming cost V 4 bases and J 12 bases; bases outside gene matches: 13. This CDR3 spans 16 amino acids. CDR1 and CDR2 (germline): LNHDA, SQIVND (reference sequence).

The J gene is TRBJ2-1, the V gene TRBV29-1; 13 positions agree with TRBD2. Losses at the gene ends were 7 bases for V and 10 bases for J; bases not matched to a gene: 10. CDR1 is SQVTM and CDR2 is ANQGSEA in the germline V gene. The CDR3 runs 14 residues. This chain's CDR3 is CSGGLAGTSGEQFF. The DNA of the CDR3 is TGCAGCGGGGGACTAGCGGGAACCTCTGGGGAGCAGTTCTTC.

The gene calls are TRBV4-3 and TRBJ1-2; D may be TRBD1 (5 bases). Germline assignment: CDR1 LGHNA and CDR2 YSLEER. The CDR3 contains 14 residues. The V and J ends lost 1 base and 5 bases respectively, with 11 bases between them. Here the CDR3 DNA reads TGCGCCAGCAGCCAAGTACCAGGGCCTTATGGCTACACCTTC. Amino acid sequence: CASSQVPGPYGYTF.